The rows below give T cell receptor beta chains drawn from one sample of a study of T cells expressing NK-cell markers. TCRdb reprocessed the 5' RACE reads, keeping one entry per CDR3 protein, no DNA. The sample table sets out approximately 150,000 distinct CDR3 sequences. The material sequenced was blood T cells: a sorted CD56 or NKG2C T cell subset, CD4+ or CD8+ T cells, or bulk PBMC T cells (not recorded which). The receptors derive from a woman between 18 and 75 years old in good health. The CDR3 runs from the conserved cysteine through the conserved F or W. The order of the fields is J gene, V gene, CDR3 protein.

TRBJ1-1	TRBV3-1	CASSQEPHNNAEAFF
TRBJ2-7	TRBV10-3	CAISESAEVGEQYF
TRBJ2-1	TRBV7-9	CASSLSGTSYNEQFF
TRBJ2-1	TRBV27	CASSSYRQGSYNEQFF
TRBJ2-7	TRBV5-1	CASSQPPNEQYF
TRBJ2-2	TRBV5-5	CASSLFWQGAGELFF
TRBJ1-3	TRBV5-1	CASSLETTGSTGNTIYF
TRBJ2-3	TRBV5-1	CASSLLRSQGLDTQYF
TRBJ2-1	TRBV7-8	CASSPSVLGLNEQFF
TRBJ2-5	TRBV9	CASSAGGGVQETQYF
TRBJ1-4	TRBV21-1	CASGWSPKSLPTNEKLFF
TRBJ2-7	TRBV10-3	CAISGTGTSGSYEQYF
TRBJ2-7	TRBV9	CASSPRSTGTGEQYF
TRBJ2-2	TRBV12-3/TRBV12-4	CASSFSGGRANTGELFF
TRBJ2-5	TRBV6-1	CASGPWGRSGETQYF
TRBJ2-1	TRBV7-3	CASSLPGSYNEQFF
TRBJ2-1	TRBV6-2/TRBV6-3	CASRGDSPYNEQFF
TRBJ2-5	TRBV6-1	CASSELAGLGTETQYF
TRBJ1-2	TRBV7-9	CASSFSLKTGDYGYTF
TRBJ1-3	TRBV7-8	CASSLVSGNTIYF
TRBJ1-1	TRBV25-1	CASTGTGGGTEAFF
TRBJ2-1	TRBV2	CASSVTSDNEQFF
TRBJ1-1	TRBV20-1	CSATRQELREAFF
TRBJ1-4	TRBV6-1	CASSLSGGLLEKLFF
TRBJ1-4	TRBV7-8	CASSLGPAGAREKLFF
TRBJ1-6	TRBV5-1	CASSLVVGQNSPLHF
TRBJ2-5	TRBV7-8	CASSSGLAVRETQYF
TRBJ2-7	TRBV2	CASNGLASGEQYF
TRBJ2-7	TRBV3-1	CASSQVSSGLYEQYF
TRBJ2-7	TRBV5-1	CASSLATGGPYEQYF
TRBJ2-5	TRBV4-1	CASSLSLGTSGQETQYF
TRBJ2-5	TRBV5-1	CASSTSWETQYF
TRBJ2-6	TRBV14	CASSPVGGQRFPGANVLTF
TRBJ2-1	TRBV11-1	CASSLFRTSGRSSYNEQFF
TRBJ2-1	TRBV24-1	CATSDRGTTNEQFF
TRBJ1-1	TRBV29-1	CSVAAGGGAAFF
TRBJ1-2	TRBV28	CASRGGRTNYDGYTF
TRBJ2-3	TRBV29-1	CSVGKVRETASTDTQYF
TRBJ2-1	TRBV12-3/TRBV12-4	CASSLSPGLAGGGEQFF
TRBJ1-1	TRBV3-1	CASSRDRVGTEAFF
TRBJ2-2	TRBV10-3	CAISESSFIGELFF
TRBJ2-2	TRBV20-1	CSATGQGVRGELFF
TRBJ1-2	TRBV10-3	CATGDRDNKGYTF
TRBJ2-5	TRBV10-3	CAISGWGQETQYF
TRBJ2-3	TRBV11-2	CASSYLAGGSADTQYF
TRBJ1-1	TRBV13	CASSLGDTRNTEAFF
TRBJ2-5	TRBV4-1	CASSQKGTGGSETQYF
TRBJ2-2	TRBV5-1	CASSLIEAGGPGELFF
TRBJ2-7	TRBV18	CASSQYRGAYEQYF
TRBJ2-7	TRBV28	CASNYPGQLYEQYF